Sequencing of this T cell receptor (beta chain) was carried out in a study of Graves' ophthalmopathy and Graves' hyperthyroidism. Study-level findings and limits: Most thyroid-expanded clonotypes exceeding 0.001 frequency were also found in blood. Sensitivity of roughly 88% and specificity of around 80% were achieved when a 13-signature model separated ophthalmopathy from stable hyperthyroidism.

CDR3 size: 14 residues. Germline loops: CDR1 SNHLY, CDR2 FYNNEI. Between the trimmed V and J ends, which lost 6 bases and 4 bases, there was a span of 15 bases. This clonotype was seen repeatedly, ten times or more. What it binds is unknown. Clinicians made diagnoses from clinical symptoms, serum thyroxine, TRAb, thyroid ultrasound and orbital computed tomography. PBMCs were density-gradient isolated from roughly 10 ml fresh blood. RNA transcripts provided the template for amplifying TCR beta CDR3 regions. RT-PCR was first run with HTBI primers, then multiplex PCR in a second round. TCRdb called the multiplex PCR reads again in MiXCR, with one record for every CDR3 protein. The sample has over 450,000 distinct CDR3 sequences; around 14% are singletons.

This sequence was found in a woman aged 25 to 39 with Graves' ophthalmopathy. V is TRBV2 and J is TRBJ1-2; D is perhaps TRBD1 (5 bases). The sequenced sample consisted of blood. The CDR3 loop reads CASSERRQTYGYTF. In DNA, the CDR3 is TGTGCCAGCAGCGAACGACGACAGACCTATGGCTACACCTTC.